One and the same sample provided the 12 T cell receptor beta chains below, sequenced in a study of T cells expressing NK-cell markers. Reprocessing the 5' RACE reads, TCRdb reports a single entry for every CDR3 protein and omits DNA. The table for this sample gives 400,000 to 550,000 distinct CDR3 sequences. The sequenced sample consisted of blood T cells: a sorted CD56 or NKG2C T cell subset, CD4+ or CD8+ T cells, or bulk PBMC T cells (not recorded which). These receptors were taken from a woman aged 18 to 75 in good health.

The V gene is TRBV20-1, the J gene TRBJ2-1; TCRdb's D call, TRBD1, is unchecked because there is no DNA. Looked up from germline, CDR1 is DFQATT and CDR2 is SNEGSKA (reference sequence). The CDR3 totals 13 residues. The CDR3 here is CSATDNSGTELFF.

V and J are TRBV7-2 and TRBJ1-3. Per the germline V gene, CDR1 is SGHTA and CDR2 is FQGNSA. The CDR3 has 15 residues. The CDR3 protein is CASSGGGGSGNTIYF. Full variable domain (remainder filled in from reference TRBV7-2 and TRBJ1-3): GAGVSQSPSNKVTEKGKDVELRCDPISGHTALYWYRQSLGQGLEFLIYFQGNSAPDKSGLPSDRFSAERTGGSVSTLTIQRTQQEDSAVYLCASSGGGGSGNTIYFGEGSWLTVV.

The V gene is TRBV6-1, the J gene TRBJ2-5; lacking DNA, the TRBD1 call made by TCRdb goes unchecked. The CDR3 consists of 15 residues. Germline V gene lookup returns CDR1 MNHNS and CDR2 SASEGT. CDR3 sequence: CASRIDRGRWETQYF.

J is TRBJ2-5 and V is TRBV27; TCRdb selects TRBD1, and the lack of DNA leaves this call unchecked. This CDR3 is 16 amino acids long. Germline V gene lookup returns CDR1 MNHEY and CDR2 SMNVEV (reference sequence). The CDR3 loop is CASSLRGTHEGETQYF.

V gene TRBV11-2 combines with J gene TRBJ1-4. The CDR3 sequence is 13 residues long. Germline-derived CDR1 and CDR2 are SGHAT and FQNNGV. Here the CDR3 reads CASTPMGNEKLFF.

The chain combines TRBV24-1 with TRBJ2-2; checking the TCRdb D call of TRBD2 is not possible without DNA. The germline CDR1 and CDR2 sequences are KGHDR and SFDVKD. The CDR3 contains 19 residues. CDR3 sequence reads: CATSDTFVPGGGNTGELFF.

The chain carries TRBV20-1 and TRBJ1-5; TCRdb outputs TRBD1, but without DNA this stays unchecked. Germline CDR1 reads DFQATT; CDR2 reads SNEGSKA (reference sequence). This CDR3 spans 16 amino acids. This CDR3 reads CSALPRDKGNNQPQHF.

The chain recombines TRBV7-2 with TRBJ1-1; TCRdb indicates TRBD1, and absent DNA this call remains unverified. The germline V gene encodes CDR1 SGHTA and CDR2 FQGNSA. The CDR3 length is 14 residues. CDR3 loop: CASSWIRENSEAFF.

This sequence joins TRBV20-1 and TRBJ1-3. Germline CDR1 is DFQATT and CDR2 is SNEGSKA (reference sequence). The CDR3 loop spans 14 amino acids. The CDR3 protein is CSARKVLTGNTIYF.

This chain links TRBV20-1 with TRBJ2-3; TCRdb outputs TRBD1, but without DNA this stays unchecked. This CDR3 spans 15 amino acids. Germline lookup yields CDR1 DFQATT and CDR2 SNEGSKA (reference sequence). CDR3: CSASSSGSVPDTQYF.

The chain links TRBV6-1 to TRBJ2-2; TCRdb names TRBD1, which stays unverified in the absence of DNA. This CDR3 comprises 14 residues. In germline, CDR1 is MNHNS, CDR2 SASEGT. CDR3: CASKGQGLTGELFF.

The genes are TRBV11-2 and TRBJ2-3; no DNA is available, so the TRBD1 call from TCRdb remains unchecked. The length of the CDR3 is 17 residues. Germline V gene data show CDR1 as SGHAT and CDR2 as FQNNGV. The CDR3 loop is CASSLRVKGPRTDTQYF.